This TCR beta chain is drawn from a study of T cell changes during pregnancy in multiple sclerosis. Germline V gene lookup returns CDR1 SEHNR and CDR2 FQNEAQ (reference sequence). Germline trimming cut 6 bases from V and 7 bases from J; bases unmatched to any gene: 12. The CDR3 totals 16 residues. Repertoires were generated with immunoSEQ multiplex PCR, while TCRdb's copy carries only in-frame clones and drops some. The sample has nearly 60,000 clones, 91% seen once. V usage is TRBV7-9 and J usage is TRBJ1-6; 7 nucleotides match TRBD1. The sequencing used CD4+ T cells from peripheral blood mononuclear cells, collected after pregnancy. This TCR was recovered from a female donor in good health, enrolled as a control in a pregnancy study. The CDR3 is CASRYESGTENSPLHF. The DNA of the CDR3 is TGTGCCAGCAGGTACGAATCCGGGACAGAGAATTCACCCCTCCACTTT.